This TCR beta chain is drawn from a study of blood T cell repertoires in COVID-19. Study summary: Sites across the United States, Italy and Spain contributed samples from acute and convalescent COVID-19. T cells, B-cell-depleted T cells, or PBMCs supplied cDNA or gDNA.

Original analysis: From reference gene primer amplification, estimates of nucleated cell counts were derived. The repertoire was sequenced with immunoSEQ multiplex PCR; TCRdb's copy has only in-frame clones and lacks some. V and J calls and clone size are those listed in that table; D and trimming were worked out from the DNA. Seen here are nearly 110,000 clones, under 95% observed once, and the top ten hold roughly 1.2%. The clonotype was recovered from a woman aged 25 to 39 with acute or convalescent COVID-19. Material: peripheral blood.

This CDR3 reads CSVQETGVNSPLHF. CDR3 nucleotide sequence: TGCAGCGTCCAAGAGACAGGGGTTAATTCACCCCTCCACTTT. The J gene is TRBJ1-6, the V gene TRBV29-1, with TRBD1 matching 8 bases. This CDR3 is built from 14 residues. V trimming: 6 bases; J trimming: 6 bases; junction bases outside the gene matches: 7. Germline loops: CDR1 SQVTM, CDR2 ANQGSEA.